Listed here are 22 T cell receptor beta chains from one sample, sequenced in a study of T-cell memory formation after mild COVID-19. From the 5' RACE reads, TCRdb called clonotypes with MiXCR, one entry per CDR3 protein. The sample consists of about 130,000 distinct CDR3 sequences, around 27% of them appearing once. Input material: PBMCs or a T cell subset sorted from them (not recorded which). The receptors here all came from an adult woman who had mild COVID-19 (a few samples of this study predate the infection). Cell type and time point are not known.

This clonotype came up a few times. J is TRBJ1-1 and V is TRBV21-1; the D call of TRBD1 is as the table states it, not checked on the DNA. TRBV21-1 is classified as a pseudogene. The CDR3 runs 16 residues. CDR3 in amino acids: CASSKERMGQKAEAFF. DNA for the CDR3: TGTGCCAGCAGCAAAGAAAGGATGGGACAGAAGGCTGAAGCTTTCTTT.

This clonotype was counted a few times. V gene TRBV19 combines with J gene TRBJ1-1, with D perhaps TRBD1 (5 bases). Between the trimmed V and J ends, which lost 3 bases and 3 bases, there was a span of 8 bases. The CDR3 length is 13 residues. Germline V gene data show CDR1 as LNHDA and CDR2 as SQIVND (reference sequence). The CDR3 here is CASSMGTYTEAFF. In DNA, the CDR3 is TGTGCCAGTAGTATGGGGACCTACACTGAAGCTTTCTTT.

A few counts support this clonotype. The chain uses TRBV5-1 and TRBJ2-7; D is unclear. Germline CDR1 is SGHRS and CDR2 is YFSETQ. This CDR3 spans 14 amino acids. The germline V and J ends were trimmed by 1 base and 0 bases, with 8 bases remaining between them. For the CDR3, the DNA is TGCGCCAGCAGCTTGAGCCTGACCTCCTACGAGCAGTACTTC. This codes for CASSLSLTSYEQYF.

This clonotype has only a few counts. This rearrangement joins TRBV5-1 to TRBJ2-1; D tentatively fits TRBD1 or TRBD2 (5 bases each). Germline assignment: CDR1 SGHRS and CDR2 YFSETQ. V lost 3 bases and J 5 bases, leaving 9 bases between the germline ends. CDR3 length equals 13 residues. CDR3 coding DNA: TGCGCCAGCAGCTGGGACGGGAACAATGAGCAGTTCTTC. It codes for CASSWDGNNEQFF. Full variable domain (missing parts from reference TRBV5-1 and TRBJ2-1): KAGVTQTPRYLIKTRGQQVTLSCSPISGHRSVSWYQQTPGQGLQFLFEYFSETQRNKGNFPGRFSGRQFSNSRSEMNVSTLELGDSALYLCASSWDGNNEQFFGPGTRLTVL.

The rearrangement uses TRBV7-8 and TRBJ2-1; TRBD2 matches 7 bases. Germline V lookup: CDR1 SGHVS, CDR2 FQNEAQ. The V segment lost 5 bases and the J segment 6 bases; nucleotides outside the gene matches: 4. The CDR3 runs to 13 residues. The DNA for the CDR3 is TGTGCCAGCAGCCCCAGCGGGGCCAATGAGCAGTTCTTC. Translation gives CASSPSGANEQFF.

This clonotype was seen a handful of times. The chain is built from TRBV6-4 and TRBJ2-2; 10 nucleotides match TRBD2. V lost 3 bases to trimming and J lost 4 bases; unmatched junction nucleotides: 8. CDR3 length equals 17 residues. Germline assignment: CDR1 MRHNA and CDR2 SNTAGT. CDR3 amino acids: CASSELAGGHGTGELFF. In DNA, the CDR3 is TGTGCCAGCAGTGAATTAGCGGGGGGCCATGGCACCGGGGAGCTGTTTTTT.

This chain joins TRBV7-8 and TRBJ2-1; 8 bases agree with TRBD2. The V segment lost 4 bases and the J segment 2 bases; nucleotides outside the gene matches: 10. CDR1 is SGHVS and CDR2 is FQNEAQ in the germline V gene. The CDR3 sequence is 17 residues long. The CDR3 is CASSSDMTSATYNEQFF. The DNA for the CDR3 is TGTGCCAGCAGCTCGGACATGACTAGCGCCACCTACAATGAGCAGTTCTTC.

The table lists this clonotype with a few counts. V usage is TRBV20-1 and J usage is TRBJ2-1; 9 bases are a match to TRBD2. J gave up 2 bases and V 6 bases, and 11 bases lay outside the gene matches. Looked up from germline, CDR1 is DFQATT and CDR2 is SNEGSKA (reference sequence). The CDR3 covers 16 residues. CDR3 DNA sequence: TGCAGTGCGAGGCCGCGGGGGGGAGACCCCTACAATGAGCAGTTCTTC. Encoded protein: CSARPRGGDPYNEQFF.

There are a few counts of this clonotype. V and J are TRBV4-3 and TRBJ2-5; no clear D gene. The length of the CDR3 is 15 residues. Germline CDR1 reads LGHNA; CDR2 reads YSLEER. V was trimmed by 0 bases and J by 3 bases, leaving 11 bases between them. The CDR3 region is CASSQDFGGKETQYF. The CDR3 region has the DNA TGCGCCAGCAGCCAAGATTTTGGCGGAAAAGAGACCCAGTACTTC.

The V gene is TRBV7-6, the J gene TRBJ1-2; possibly TRBD1 for D (6 bases). CDR1 and CDR2 from the germline V gene are SGHVS and FNYEAQ. V dropped 4 bases and J dropped 7 bases, with 16 bases sitting between them. This CDR3 is 14 amino acids long. The CDR3 DNA follows: TGTGCCAGCAGCTCTAGGACAGACCCTTTTGGCTACACCTTC. Translating it yields CASSSRTDPFGYTF.

The gene calls are TRBV10-3 and TRBJ2-1; D remains unclear. V lost 3 bases and J 7 bases, leaving 7 bases between the germline ends. The CDR3 spans 12 residues. CDR1 is ENHRY and CDR2 is SYGVKD in the germline V gene. The CDR3 DNA reads as TGTGCCATCAGTGAAGGGTGGAATGAGCAGTTCTTC. This codes for CAISEGWNEQFF.

This clonotype was counted between two and nine times. The chain employs TRBV7-9 and TRBJ2-3, with 9 bases identical to TRBD2. Trimming took 3 bases from V and 2 from J; bases not matched to a gene: 3. The CDR3 runs 15 residues. CDR1 is SEHNR, CDR2 FQNEAQ, per germline (reference sequence). The CDR3 bases are TGTGCCAGCAGCTTGGGACTAGCTGACACAGATACGCAGTATTTT. Encoded protein: CASSLGLADTDTQYF.

This clonotype was detected only a few times. The chain joins TRBV27 to TRBJ2-7; tentative D call: TRBD1 (5 bases). Trimming pared 3 bases from V and 3 bases from J, leaving 18 bases between. CDR1 is MNHEY and CDR2 is SMNVEV in the germline V gene (reference sequence). The CDR3 contains 16 residues. CDR3 amino acids: CASSLSAGIVFYEQYF. DNA of the CDR3: TGTGCCAGCAGTTTGTCCGCAGGGATCGTATTCTACGAGCAGTACTTC.

This chain links TRBV20-1 with TRBJ2-7; either TRBD1 or TRBD2 may fit D (7 bases each). Germline V lookup: CDR1 DFQATT, CDR2 SNEGSKA (reference sequence). With 4 bases removed from V and 7 bases from J, the gap between germline ends came to 23 bases. The CDR3 loop spans 15 amino acids. CDR3 sequence (DNA): TGCAGTGCTAACCCCTTTGCAGGGGGGGTCCTGGAGCAGTACTTC. Encoded protein: CSANPFAGGVLEQYF.

This clonotype was seen a single time. This chain links TRBV7-3 with TRBJ2-7; TRBD1 matches 9 bases. The germline gives CDR1 SGHTA, CDR2 FQGTGA. There are 14 residues in the CDR3. With 2 bases clipped from V and 5 bases from J, the junction kept 4 bases outside the gene matches. The CDR3 region is CASSLGGTGHEQYF. CDR3 coding DNA: TGTGCCAGCAGCTTAGGAGGGACAGGGCACGAGCAGTACTTC.

In this sample, this clonotype turned up a few times. The chain recombines TRBV7-6 with TRBJ2-1; TRBD2 aligns across 14 bases. Germline V gene data show CDR1 as SGHVS and CDR2 as FNYEAQ. The J segment lost 9 bases and the V segment lost 4 bases, leaving 8 bases of the junction unmatched. The CDR3 runs to 16 residues. The CDR3 bases are TGTGCCAGCAGCTCCTGGACTAGCGGGGGGCTTGTTGAGCAGTTCTTC. Translated: CASSSWTSGGLVEQFF.

In its sample, this clonotype was seen a few times. The V call is TRBV9, the J call TRBJ2-7, with D perhaps matching TRBD2 (5 bases). Looked up from germline, CDR1 is SGDLS and CDR2 is YYNGEE. The V end lost 0 bases, the J end lost 0 bases, and 7 bases lay between the germline ends. The CDR3 runs to 14 residues. CDR3 coding DNA: TGTGCCAGCAGCGTAGATGGGAGCTCCTACGAGCAGTACTTC. This sequence encodes CASSVDGSSYEQYF.

This clonotype was seen a few times. The chain combines TRBV5-4 with TRBJ2-2, with D possibly TRBD1 on 5 matching bases. The CDR3 totals 16 residues. Germline CDR1 and CDR2: SGHNT and YYREEE (reference sequence). The germline V and J ends were trimmed by 4 bases and 5 bases, with 18 bases remaining between them. CDR3 in amino acids: CASSVMTVEGTGELFF. The CDR3 nucleotides are TGTGCCAGCAGCGTGATGACAGTGGAAGGAACCGGGGAGCTGTTTTTT.

The gene calls are TRBV2 and TRBJ2-7; possible D gene TRBD2, 6 bases. CDR3 length: 14 residues. The germline V gene encodes CDR1 SNHLY and CDR2 FYNNEI. Trimming cost V 7 bases and J 2 bases, with 15 bases left between them. The CDR3 nucleotides read TGTGCCAGCACCACCTTGGAGGGTGCCTACGAGCAGTACTTC. Translated: CASTTLEGAYEQYF.

This clonotype was picked up a small number of times. The chain has TRBV5-6 and TRBJ2-1, with 7 bases lining up with TRBD1. There are 14 residues in the CDR3. Germline CDR1 is SGHDT and CDR2 is YYEEEE. Losses at the gene ends were 4 bases for V and 10 bases for J; bases not matched to a gene: 11. The CDR3 reads CASSQGQPGGEQFF. CDR3 DNA: TGTGCCAGCAGCCAGGGACAGCCAGGTGGGGAGCAGTTCTTC.

This clonotype has more than one count but fewer than ten. The V call is TRBV7-9, the J call TRBJ2-1; a possible D gene is TRBD2 (5 bases). The V end was cut by 6 bases, the J end by 1 base, with 10 bases between. The CDR3 runs 14 residues. From germline, CDR1 is SEHNR and CDR2 FQNEAQ (reference sequence). DNA for the CDR3: TGTGCCAGCAGTGGGTGGGAGTCCTACAATGAGCAGTTCTTC. Its translation: CASSGWESYNEQFF.

V gene TRBV7-8 combines with J gene TRBJ1-5, with 8 nucleotides matching TRBD1. The CDR3 runs to 15 residues. The germline V gene encodes CDR1 SGHVS and CDR2 FQNEAQ. Trimming at V came to 1 base and at J to 3 bases, leaving 2 bases not matched to a gene. CDR3 coding DNA: TGTGCCAGCAGCTTAGAGGGACAGGTCAATCAGCCCCAGCATTTT. Its protein is CASSLEGQVNQPQHF.